This paragraph reports one T cell receptor beta chain. Source study methods: Amplification of reference gene primers was used by the study to estimate nucleated cell counts. The method was immunoSEQ multiplex PCR; TCRdb's version includes in-frame clones alone and lacks a portion of them. V, J and clone size were drawn from that table, and D and trimming were deduced from the DNA. Of hundreds of thousands of clones detected, approximately 86% appear once; the ten largest clones hold approximately 3.8%. The record originates from a study of blood T cell repertoires in COVID-19. Overall study: Samples representing acute and convalescent COVID-19 were sourced from the United States, Italy and Spain. Sample material is recorded as cDNA or gDNA derived from T cells, B-cell-depleted T cells, or PBMCs.

Trimming left V 0 bases short and J 0 bases short, with 13 bases between. The CDR3 sequence is 17 residues long. The germline gives CDR1 LGHNA, CDR2 YNFKEQ. This clonotype was obtained from a woman older than 75 with acute or convalescent COVID-19. Sequencing was done on a sample of peripheral blood. The V gene is TRBV4-2, the J gene TRBJ2-3; D uncertain. The CDR3, as DNA: TGTGCCAGCAGCCAAGATCTAGGCGGATCTAGCACAGATACGCAGTATTTT. Its translation is CASSQDLGGSSTDTQYF.